The 28 T cell receptor beta chains listed next were all sequenced from one sample in a study of blood T cell repertoires in COVID-19. Sequenced by immunoSEQ multiplex PCR; TCRdb stores in-frame clones only, minus some. This table holds tens of thousands of clones, 80% to 90% found once. Sequenced sample: peripheral blood. These receptors originate from a man in his fifties with active COVID-19.

The chain recombines TRBV12-5 with TRBJ2-3; perhaps TRBD1 as D (5 bases). Trimming took off 5 bases at V and 3 bases at J, with 9 bases between the two ends. Per the germline V gene, CDR1 is LGHNT and CDR2 is FRNRAP. The CDR3 runs 13 residues. The DNA for the CDR3 is TGTGCTAGTGGTCGGCAGGGAACAGATACGCAGTATTTT. This gives the protein CASGRQGTDTQYF.

The rearrangement uses TRBV7-2 and TRBJ2-1; D ambiguous. The CDR3 length is 14 residues. Germline CDR1 and CDR2: SGHTA and FQGNSA. With 5 bases removed from V and 9 bases from J, the gap between germline ends came to 17 bases. CDR3 residues: CASSTPVSYGEQFF. In nucleotides, the CDR3 is TGTGCCAGCAGCACCCCCGTGTCGTACGGTGAGCAGTTCTTC.

The V and J genes are TRBV3-1 (or the pseudogene TRBV3-2) and TRBJ2-5, with unresolved D. The CDR3 has 14 residues. V was clipped by 0 bases and J by 7 bases, with 12 bases between them. Germline-derived CDR1 and CDR2 are LGHDT and YNNKEL (reference sequence). The CDR3 region is CASSQDPAGGTQYF. The CDR3 nucleotides read TGTGCCAGCAGCCAAGATCCGGCCGGCGGGACCCAGTACTTC.

The J gene is TRBJ2-7, the V gene TRBV7-9, with a tentative D call TRBD1 (6 bases). Germline lookup yields CDR1 SEHNR and CDR2 FQNEAQ (reference sequence). The CDR3 loop spans 14 amino acids. Deletions cut 5 bases from V and 7 bases from J, with 18 bases between. CDR3 residues: CASSPMAMGAEQYF. The CDR3 DNA reads as TGTGCCAGCAGCCCTATGGCGATGGGGGCGGAGCAGTACTTC.

The chain carries TRBV7-9 and TRBJ1-1; 8 bases line up with TRBD1. The germline V gene encodes CDR1 SEHNR and CDR2 FQNEAQ (reference sequence). Unmatched junction bases numbered 1, after V lost 3 bases and J lost 1 base. The CDR3 covers 14 residues. The CDR3 sequence is CASSFTGGNTEAFF. The CDR3 DNA follows: TGTGCCAGCAGCTTTACAGGGGGGAACACTGAAGCTTTCTTT.

The chain joins TRBV27 to TRBJ1-6, with D perhaps TRBD1 (5 bases). Germline V gene data show CDR1 as MNHEY and CDR2 as SMNVEV (reference sequence). V lost 6 bases to trimming and J lost 0 bases, with 12 bases between them. There are 16 residues in the CDR3. CDR3 in DNA: TGTGCCAGCAGGCGGGAGGGGAGCTCCTATAATTCACCCCTCCACTTT. Protein product: CASRREGSSYNSPLHF.

The V and J genes are TRBV11-2 and TRBJ2-5; the D gene is possibly TRBD2 (7 bases). Deletions cut 5 bases from V and 5 bases from J, with 21 bases between. The CDR3 extends over 16 amino acids. Germline CDR1 is SGHAT and CDR2 is FQNNGV. CDR3 DNA sequence: TGTGCCAGCAGCCCAAGGGGAGGGGGAGGTAGCGAGACCCAGTACTTC. This codes for CASSPRGGGGSETQYF.

This chain uses TRBV27 with TRBJ1-2; D unresolved. Germline CDR1 is MNHEY and CDR2 is SMNVEV (reference sequence). This CDR3 spans 14 amino acids. Trimming took 8 bases from V and 3 from J, leaving 16 bases between them. As DNA, the CDR3 is TGTGCCAGCTCCGCAGCCGGAGGCGACTATGGCTACACCTTC. Translating it yields CASSAAGGDYGYTF.

The CDR3 loop is CASSAGGMGTEAFF. In DNA form, the CDR3 reads TGTGCCAGCAGCGCCGGGGGAATGGGCACTGAAGCTTTCTTT. J is TRBJ1-1 and V is TRBV9, with D possibly TRBD1 on 5 matching bases. Trimming removed 3 bases at V and 4 bases at J, with 13 bases between. This CDR3 has 14 residues. CDR1 SGDLS and CDR2 YYNGEE come from the germline V gene.

The gene calls are TRBV4-3 and TRBJ2-2, with 8 bases aligning to TRBD1. The germline gives CDR1 LGHNA, CDR2 YSLEER. The CDR3 loop spans 16 amino acids. Germline trimming cut 2 bases from V and 3 bases from J; bases unmatched to any gene: 5. For the CDR3, the DNA is TGCGCCAGCAGCCAACAAATACAGGGGGACACCGGGGAGCTGTTTTTT. This translates into CASSQQIQGDTGELFF.

The V gene is TRBV12-3 or TRBV12-4, the J gene TRBJ1-1; D is unclear. V lost 6 bases to trimming and J lost 1 base, with 9 bases between them. The CDR3 covers 13 residues. CDR3 bases: TGTGCCAGCAGCAGTTATGAGAACACTGAAGCTTTCTTT. Encoded protein: CASSSYENTEAFF.

The chain joins TRBV19 to TRBJ2-7, with TRBD2 as a possible D gene (6 bases). Trimming took off 11 bases at V and 2 bases at J, with 16 bases between the two ends. The CDR3 has 13 amino acids. The germline V gene has CDR1 LNHDA and CDR2 SQIVND (reference sequence). CDR3 residues: CAGGGGDPYEQYF. CDR3 nucleotides: TGTGCCGGGGGAGGAGGGGACCCCTACGAGCAGTACTTC.

This chain connects TRBV18 to TRBJ2-5; D perhaps matches TRBD2 (6 bases). This CDR3 is built from 13 residues. Trimming removed 2 bases at V and 9 bases at J, with 13 bases between. The germline CDR1 and CDR2 sequences are KGHSH and LQKENI. The CDR3 nucleotides are TGTGCCAGCTCACCAGGAGGGAGGCTGGCCCAGTACTTC. Amino acid sequence: CASSPGGRLAQYF.

CDR3 in amino acids: CASSQYSSGGQETQYF. The DNA for the CDR3 is TGTGCCAGCAGTCAATACTCTAGCGGGGGGCAAGAGACCCAGTACTTC. This rearrangement joins TRBV7-2 to TRBJ2-5, with 11 bases that match TRBD2. The CDR3 consists of 16 residues. After removal of 6 bases from V and 2 bases from J, the junction contained 8 bases not matched to a gene. Looked up from germline, CDR1 is SGHTA and CDR2 is FQGNSA.

This chain links TRBV6-5 with TRBJ1-2, with D perhaps TRBD1 (5 bases). The CDR3 covers 15 residues. V shed 6 bases and J shed 4 bases, with 18 bases lying between them. Germline V gene lookup returns CDR1 MNHEY and CDR2 SVGAGI. CDR3 residues: CASSPGGLTGYGYTF. CDR3 in DNA: TGTGCCAGCAGCCCGGGGGGTCTAACTGGCTATGGCTACACCTTC.

The chain carries TRBV6-5 and TRBJ2-7; tentatively, D is TRBD1 (6 bases). This CDR3 spans 15 amino acids. The V gene lost 8 bases and the J gene lost 0 bases, with 17 bases spanning the gap. Per the germline V gene, CDR1 is MNHEY and CDR2 is SVGAGI. The CDR3 is CASQSSGAGSYEQYF. DNA of the CDR3: TGTGCCAGCCAGAGTTCAGGGGCGGGCTCCTACGAGCAGTACTTC.

The gene calls are TRBV11-2 and TRBJ2-7; D unresolved. Germline lookup yields CDR1 SGHAT and CDR2 FQNNGV. The CDR3 spans 15 residues. The germline V and J ends were trimmed by 5 bases and 3 bases, with 17 bases remaining between them. The CDR3 DNA reads TGTGCCAGCAGCCCCGACGACTCCCCGAACTACGAGCAGTACTTC. The encoded protein is CASSPDDSPNYEQYF.

The rearrangement links TRBV2 to TRBJ2-1; the match to TRBD1 covers 7 bases. The length of the CDR3 is 13 residues. Germline CDR1 SNHLY, CDR2 FYNNEI. V shed 8 bases and J 4 bases; nucleotides not matched to a gene: 5. The CDR3 spells CASGQVPYNEQFF. As DNA, the CDR3 is TGTGCCAGCGGACAGGTTCCGTACAATGAGCAGTTCTTC.

The genes are TRBV7-2 and TRBJ1-3; TRBD1 matches 9 bases. The germline V gene encodes CDR1 SGHTA and CDR2 FQGNSA. There are 16 residues in the CDR3. After removal of 2 bases from V and 7 bases from J, the junction contained 9 bases not matched to a gene. CDR3 protein: CASSLRRDRGSNTIYF. DNA of the CDR3: TGTGCCAGCAGCTTACGGAGAGACAGGGGGAGTAACACCATATATTTT.

This rearrangement joins TRBV7-9 to TRBJ1-5, with no clear D. CDR1 and CDR2 from the germline V gene are SEHNR and FQNEAQ (reference sequence). Trimming removed 2 bases from V and 4 bases from J, with 6 bases in between. The CDR3 totals 13 residues. The CDR3 reads CASSLSENQPQHF. The CDR3 DNA is TGTGCCAGCAGCTTATCGGAGAATCAGCCCCAGCATTTT.

The chain carries TRBV6-5 and TRBJ2-3, with D hard to call. V was cut by 6 bases and J by 5 bases, with 15 bases left in between. Germline CDR1 and CDR2: MNHEY and SVGAGI. There are 14 residues in the CDR3. CDR3 sequence (DNA): TGTGCCAGCAGCCCCCGAGGTTTTGAAGATACGCAGTATTTT. Translation gives CASSPRGFEDTQYF.

This chain joins TRBV28 and TRBJ2-2; 11 nucleotides align to TRBD1. The CDR3 runs to 15 residues. V shed 7 bases, J shed 6 bases, and the junction held 7 bases outside the gene matches. CDR1 is MDHEN and CDR2 is SYDVKM in the germline V gene. CDR3 sequence (DNA): TGTGCCAGCACCTCCCGGGGACAGGGGGCCGGGGAGCTGTTTTTT. Translating it yields CASTSRGQGAGELFF.

This CDR3 is CASSRGGVKGAGEQFF. The CDR3 DNA reads as TGTGCCAGCAGCCGAGGAGGGGTAAAAGGGGCGGGTGAGCAGTTCTTC. The rearrangement links TRBV7-3 to TRBJ2-1; possible D gene TRBD2, 6 bases. The V end lost 5 bases, the J end lost 9 bases, and 23 bases lay between the germline ends. This CDR3 is built from 16 residues. Germline V lookup: CDR1 SGHTA, CDR2 FQGTGA. Full variable domain (remainder filled in from reference TRBV7-3 and TRBJ2-1): GAGVSQTPSNKVTEKGKYVELRCDPISGHTALYWYRQSLGQGPEFLIYFQGTGAADDSGLPNDRFFAVRPEGSVSTLKIQRTERGDSAVYLCASSRGGVKGAGEQFFGPGTRLTVL.

The chain links TRBV5-1 to TRBJ2-3; possible D gene TRBD2, 5 bases. The V gene lost 2 bases and the J gene lost 4 bases, with 14 bases spanning the gap. Germline CDR1 and CDR2: SGHRS and YFSETQ. This CDR3 has 15 residues. The CDR3 DNA reads as TGCGCCAGCAGCTTTGGACTCCTAGCTGCAGATACGCAGTATTTT. This gives the protein CASSFGLLAADTQYF. Full variable domain (outside the CDR3, taken from reference TRBV5-1 and TRBJ2-3): KAGVTQTPRYLIKTRGQQVTLSCSPISGHRSVSWYQQTPGQGLQFLFEYFSETQRNKGNFPGRFSGRQFSNSRSEMNVSTLELGDSALYLCASSFGLLAADTQYFGPGTRLTVL.

This sequence joins TRBV7-8 and TRBJ2-2, with TRBD1 identical over 8 bases. Germline-derived CDR1 and CDR2 are SGHVS and FQNEAQ. The J segment lost 4 bases and the V segment lost 2 bases, leaving 18 bases of the junction unmatched. The CDR3 extends over 20 amino acids. CDR3 DNA: TGTGCCAGCAGCTTAAGGGCTGGACAGGGTAGGACCCGACGCACCGGGGAGCTGTTTTTT. Encoded protein: CASSLRAGQGRTRRTGELFF.

The gene calls are TRBV19 and TRBJ2-5; 11 nucleotides agree with TRBD1. The CDR3 totals 14 residues. The V and J ends lost 4 bases and 4 bases, in that order; junction bases with no gene match: 2. CDR1 and CDR2 (germline): LNHDA, SQIVND (reference sequence). The CDR3 region has the DNA TGTGCCAGTAGTAAGGGACAGGGGGGAGAGACCCAGTACTTC. Its protein is CASSKGQGGETQYF.

V usage is TRBV2 and J usage is TRBJ2-3; a possible D gene is TRBD1 (6 bases). CDR1 is SNHLY and CDR2 is FYNNEI in the germline V gene. Trimming took 5 bases from V and 2 from J, leaving 17 bases between them. The CDR3 totals 16 residues. The CDR3 protein is CASSLGTFRSTDTQYF. DNA for the CDR3: TGTGCCAGCAGTCTCGGGACATTTAGATCCACAGATACGCAGTATTTT.

The rearrangement uses TRBV7-8 and TRBJ1-4, with 8 bases matching TRBD1. The CDR3 totals 14 residues. The ends lost 1 base at V and 11 bases at J; junction bases unmatched: 6. Germline loops: CDR1 SGHVS, CDR2 FQNEAQ. The CDR3 nucleotides are TGTGCCAGCAGCTTAGACAGGGGGAGGGGGAAACTGTTTTTT. It specifies CASSLDRGRGKLFF.